The T cell receptor beta chain under discussion was sequenced for a study of spatial heterogeneity in lung cancer. One entry per CDR3 protein results from TCRdb running MiXCR on the 5' RACE reads. The repertoire holds some 120,000 distinct CDR3 sequences, with over 9% as singletons. Specified time point: blood at routine non-recurrence follow-up after resection. The study sequenced unsorted whole RNA from tumor, nontumor lung or frozen PBMC. The CDR3 runs 15 residues. The germline CDR1 and CDR2 sequences are SGHNT and YENEEA. Trimming pared 5 bases from V and 0 bases from J, leaving 14 bases between. The chain has TRBV11-3 and TRBJ2-7, with a possible D match to TRBD1 (6 bases). Sequencing was performed on PBMCs, taken at follow-up. This clonotype was sampled from a male donor with early-stage non-small cell lung cancer. Written as DNA, the CDR3 is TGTGCCAGCAGCCTTTACAGGGAGAGCTCCTACGAGCAGTACTTC. Protein product: CASSLYRESSYEQYF.